This T cell receptor beta chain was documented in a study of blood T cells in healthy people across ages. Trimming removed 3 bases from V and 6 bases from J; junction bases left unmatched: 14. The CDR3 runs 16 residues. Per the germline V gene, CDR1 is SGHDT and CDR2 is YYEEEE. The study's findings and limits: Aged donors had fewer naive CD4+ cells and lower diversity than long-lived donors.

In its sample, this clonotype was seen many times. What it recognizes is unknown. Primers used in a second PCR of about 7 to 12 cycles were a sample-barcoded 5' primer and a J-beta primer mix. TCRdb passed the 5' RACE reads through MiXCR, listing each CDR3 protein once. The repertoire has hundreds of thousands of distinct CDR3 sequences, roughly 50% of them found once; the top ten carry roughly 13%. Sequencing was done on a sample of blood. The V gene is TRBV5-6, the J gene TRBJ1-2; TRBD1 agrees at 7 bases. This clonotype was sampled from a man aged 25-45 years in good health. CDR3 amino acids: CASSSTDRQGGDGYTF. The DNA of the CDR3 is TGTGCCAGCAGCTCGACTGATAGACAGGGAGGAGATGGCTACACCTTC. The full variable domain, in which reference TRBV5-6 and TRBJ1-2 provide the parts outside the CDR3, is DAGVTQSPTHLIKTRGQQVTLRCSPKSGHDTVSWYQQALGQGPQFIFQYYEEEERQRGNFPDRFSGHQFPNYSSELNVNALLLGDSALYLCASSSTDRQGGDGYTFGSGTRLTVV.